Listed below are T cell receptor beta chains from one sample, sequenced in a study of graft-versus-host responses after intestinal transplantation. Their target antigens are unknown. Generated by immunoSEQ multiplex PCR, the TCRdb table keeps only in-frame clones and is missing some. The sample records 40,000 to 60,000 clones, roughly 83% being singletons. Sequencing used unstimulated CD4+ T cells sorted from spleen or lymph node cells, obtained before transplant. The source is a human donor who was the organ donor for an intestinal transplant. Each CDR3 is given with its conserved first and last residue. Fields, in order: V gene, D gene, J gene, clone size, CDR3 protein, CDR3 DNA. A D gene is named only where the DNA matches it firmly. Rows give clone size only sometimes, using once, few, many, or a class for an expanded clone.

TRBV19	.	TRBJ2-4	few	CASSVGTYENIQYF	TGTGCCAGTAGTGTAGGGACTTACGAAAACATTCAGTACTTC
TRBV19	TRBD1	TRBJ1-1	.	CASSRRQGLNTEAFF	TGTGCCAGTAGTAGGAGACAGGGCCTGAACACTGAAGCTTTCTTT
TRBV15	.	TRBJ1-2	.	CATSRGGPYYGYTF	TGTGCCACCAGCAGAGGGGGGCCTTACTATGGCTACACCTTC
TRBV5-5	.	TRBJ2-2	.	CASSRTPTGLTGELFF	TGTGCCAGCAGCCGAACCCCAACAGGGCTCACCGGGGAGCTGTTTTTT
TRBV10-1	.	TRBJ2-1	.	CASSVSGLHNEQFF	TGCGCCAGCAGTGTCTCGGGACTCCACAATGAGCAGTTCTTC
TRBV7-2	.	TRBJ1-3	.	CASSLVGDSGNTIYF	TGTGCCAGCAGCTTAGTAGGAGACTCTGGAAACACCATATATTTT
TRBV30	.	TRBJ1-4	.	CAWSVAPGKLFF	TGTGCCTGGAGTGTAGCCCCTGGAAAACTGTTTTTT
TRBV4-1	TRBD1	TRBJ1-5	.	CASSQVTGGYHQPQHF	TGCGCCAGCAGCCAAGTGACAGGGGGGTATCATCAGCCCCAGCATTTT
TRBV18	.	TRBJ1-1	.	CASFRGVADESTEAFF	TGTGCCAGCTTTAGGGGAGTGGCTGACGAGAGCACTGAAGCTTTCTTT
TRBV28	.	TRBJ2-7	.	CASKGPGYEQYF	TGTGCCAGCAAGGGCCCGGGGTACGAGCAGTACTTC
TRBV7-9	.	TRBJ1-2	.	CASSALQGPKHYGYTF	TGTGCCAGCAGCGCCCTTCAAGGGCCGAAGCACTATGGCTACACCTTC
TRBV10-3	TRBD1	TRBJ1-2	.	CAISVRQGPTNYGYTF	TGTGCCATCAGTGTCCGACAGGGGCCTACTAACTATGGCTACACCTTC
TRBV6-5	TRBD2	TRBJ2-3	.	CASSYFASGGDTQYF	TGTGCCAGCAGTTACTTCGCTAGCGGGGGAGATACGCAGTATTTT
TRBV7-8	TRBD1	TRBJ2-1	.	CASSLAGTGIYNEQFF	TGTGCCAGCAGCTTAGCCGGGACAGGGATATACAATGAGCAGTTCTTC
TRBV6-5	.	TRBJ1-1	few	CASSYSSAGRLAEAFF	TGTGCCAGCAGTTACTCGTCGGCAGGGAGATTGGCTGAAGCTTTCTTT
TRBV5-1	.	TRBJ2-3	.	CASSLGPISTDTQYF	TGCGCCAGCAGCCTGGGACCGATTAGCACAGATACGCAGTATTTT
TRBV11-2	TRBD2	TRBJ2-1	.	CASRKLAGANEQFF	TGTGCCAGCAGGAAGCTAGCGGGAGCCAATGAGCAGTTCTTC
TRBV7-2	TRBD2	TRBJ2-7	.	CASSPSGRSVYEQYF	TGTGCCAGCAGCCCTAGCGGGAGAAGCGTCTACGAGCAGTACTTC
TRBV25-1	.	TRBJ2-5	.	CASRTTLQETQYF	TGTGCCAGCAGGACTACCCTTCAAGAGACCCAGTACTTC
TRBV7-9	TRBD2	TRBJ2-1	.	CASSPGGELGYNEQFF	TGTGCCAGCAGCCCCGGGGGGGAGTTGGGATACAATGAGCAGTTCTTC
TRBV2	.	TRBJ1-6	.	CASSPDSKVSPLHF	TGTGCCAGCAGCCCGGACAGTAAGGTTTCACCCCTCCACTTT
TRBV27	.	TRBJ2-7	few	CASRGPGPSYEQYF	TGTGCCAGCAGGGGTCCGGGACCATCCTACGAGCAGTACTTC
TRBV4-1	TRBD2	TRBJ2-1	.	CASSQTSHNEQFF	TGCGCCAGCAGCCAGACTAGCCACAATGAGCAGTTCTTC
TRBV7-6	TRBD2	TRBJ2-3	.	CASTSGGGGDTQYF	TGTGCCAGCACCTCGGGCGGGGGTGGAGATACGCAGTATTTT
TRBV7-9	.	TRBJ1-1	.	CASGELTRGTEAFF	TGTGCCAGCGGTGAACTCACAAGGGGCACTGAAGCTTTCTTT
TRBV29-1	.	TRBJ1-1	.	CSATVGDTEAFF	TGCAGCGCGACAGTTGGGGACACTGAAGCTTTCTTT
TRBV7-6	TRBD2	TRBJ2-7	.	CASSSGTSPEQYF	TGTGCCAGCAGCTCCGGGACTAGCCCCGAGCAGTACTTC
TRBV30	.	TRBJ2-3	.	CAWSVGGRTDTQYF	TGTGCCTGGAGTGTAGGCGGACGTACAGATACGCAGTATTTT
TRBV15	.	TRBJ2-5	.	CATSRSGGTRETQYF	TGTGCCACCAGCAGATCAGGGGGGACAAGGGAGACCCAGTACTTC
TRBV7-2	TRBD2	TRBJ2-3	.	CASRIRLAGGSDTQYF	TGTGCCAGCAGGATTAGACTAGCGGGGGGTTCGGATACGCAGTATTTT
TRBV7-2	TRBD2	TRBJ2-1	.	CASSSIPLTGGRNEQFF	TGTGCCAGCAGCTCTATCCCTTTGACGGGGGGGAGGAATGAGCAGTTCTTC
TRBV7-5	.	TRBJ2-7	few	CVRSREDRDSYEQYF	TGTGTCAGAAGCCGGGAGGACAGGGACTCCTACGAGCAGTACTTC
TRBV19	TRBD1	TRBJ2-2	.	CARRLWDRGWTGELFF	TGTGCCAGGCGTCTTTGGGACAGGGGTTGGACCGGGGAGCTGTTTTTT
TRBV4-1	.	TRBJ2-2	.	CASSQDLYGGNTGELFF	TGCGCCAGCAGCCAAGACCTCTACGGGGGGAACACCGGGGAGCTGTTTTTT
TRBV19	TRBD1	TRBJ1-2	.	CASSMTGAGYTF	TGTGCCAGTAGTATGACAGGGGCTGGCTACACCTTC